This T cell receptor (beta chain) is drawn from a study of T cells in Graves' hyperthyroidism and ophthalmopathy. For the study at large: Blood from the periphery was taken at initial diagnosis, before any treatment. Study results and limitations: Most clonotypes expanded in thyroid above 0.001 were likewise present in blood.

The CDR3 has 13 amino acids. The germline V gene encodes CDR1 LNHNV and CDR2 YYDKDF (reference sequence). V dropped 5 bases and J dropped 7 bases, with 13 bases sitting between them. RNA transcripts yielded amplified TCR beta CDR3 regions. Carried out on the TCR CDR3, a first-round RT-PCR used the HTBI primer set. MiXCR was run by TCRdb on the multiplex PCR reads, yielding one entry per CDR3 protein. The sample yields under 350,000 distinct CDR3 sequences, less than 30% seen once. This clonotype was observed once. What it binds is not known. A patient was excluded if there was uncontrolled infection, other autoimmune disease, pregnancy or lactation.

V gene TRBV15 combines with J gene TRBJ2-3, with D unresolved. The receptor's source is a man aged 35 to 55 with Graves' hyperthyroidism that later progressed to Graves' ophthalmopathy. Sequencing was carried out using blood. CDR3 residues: CATSAPTENTQYF. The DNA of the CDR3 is TGTGCCACCAGCGCCCCGACTGAAAATACGCAGTATTTT.